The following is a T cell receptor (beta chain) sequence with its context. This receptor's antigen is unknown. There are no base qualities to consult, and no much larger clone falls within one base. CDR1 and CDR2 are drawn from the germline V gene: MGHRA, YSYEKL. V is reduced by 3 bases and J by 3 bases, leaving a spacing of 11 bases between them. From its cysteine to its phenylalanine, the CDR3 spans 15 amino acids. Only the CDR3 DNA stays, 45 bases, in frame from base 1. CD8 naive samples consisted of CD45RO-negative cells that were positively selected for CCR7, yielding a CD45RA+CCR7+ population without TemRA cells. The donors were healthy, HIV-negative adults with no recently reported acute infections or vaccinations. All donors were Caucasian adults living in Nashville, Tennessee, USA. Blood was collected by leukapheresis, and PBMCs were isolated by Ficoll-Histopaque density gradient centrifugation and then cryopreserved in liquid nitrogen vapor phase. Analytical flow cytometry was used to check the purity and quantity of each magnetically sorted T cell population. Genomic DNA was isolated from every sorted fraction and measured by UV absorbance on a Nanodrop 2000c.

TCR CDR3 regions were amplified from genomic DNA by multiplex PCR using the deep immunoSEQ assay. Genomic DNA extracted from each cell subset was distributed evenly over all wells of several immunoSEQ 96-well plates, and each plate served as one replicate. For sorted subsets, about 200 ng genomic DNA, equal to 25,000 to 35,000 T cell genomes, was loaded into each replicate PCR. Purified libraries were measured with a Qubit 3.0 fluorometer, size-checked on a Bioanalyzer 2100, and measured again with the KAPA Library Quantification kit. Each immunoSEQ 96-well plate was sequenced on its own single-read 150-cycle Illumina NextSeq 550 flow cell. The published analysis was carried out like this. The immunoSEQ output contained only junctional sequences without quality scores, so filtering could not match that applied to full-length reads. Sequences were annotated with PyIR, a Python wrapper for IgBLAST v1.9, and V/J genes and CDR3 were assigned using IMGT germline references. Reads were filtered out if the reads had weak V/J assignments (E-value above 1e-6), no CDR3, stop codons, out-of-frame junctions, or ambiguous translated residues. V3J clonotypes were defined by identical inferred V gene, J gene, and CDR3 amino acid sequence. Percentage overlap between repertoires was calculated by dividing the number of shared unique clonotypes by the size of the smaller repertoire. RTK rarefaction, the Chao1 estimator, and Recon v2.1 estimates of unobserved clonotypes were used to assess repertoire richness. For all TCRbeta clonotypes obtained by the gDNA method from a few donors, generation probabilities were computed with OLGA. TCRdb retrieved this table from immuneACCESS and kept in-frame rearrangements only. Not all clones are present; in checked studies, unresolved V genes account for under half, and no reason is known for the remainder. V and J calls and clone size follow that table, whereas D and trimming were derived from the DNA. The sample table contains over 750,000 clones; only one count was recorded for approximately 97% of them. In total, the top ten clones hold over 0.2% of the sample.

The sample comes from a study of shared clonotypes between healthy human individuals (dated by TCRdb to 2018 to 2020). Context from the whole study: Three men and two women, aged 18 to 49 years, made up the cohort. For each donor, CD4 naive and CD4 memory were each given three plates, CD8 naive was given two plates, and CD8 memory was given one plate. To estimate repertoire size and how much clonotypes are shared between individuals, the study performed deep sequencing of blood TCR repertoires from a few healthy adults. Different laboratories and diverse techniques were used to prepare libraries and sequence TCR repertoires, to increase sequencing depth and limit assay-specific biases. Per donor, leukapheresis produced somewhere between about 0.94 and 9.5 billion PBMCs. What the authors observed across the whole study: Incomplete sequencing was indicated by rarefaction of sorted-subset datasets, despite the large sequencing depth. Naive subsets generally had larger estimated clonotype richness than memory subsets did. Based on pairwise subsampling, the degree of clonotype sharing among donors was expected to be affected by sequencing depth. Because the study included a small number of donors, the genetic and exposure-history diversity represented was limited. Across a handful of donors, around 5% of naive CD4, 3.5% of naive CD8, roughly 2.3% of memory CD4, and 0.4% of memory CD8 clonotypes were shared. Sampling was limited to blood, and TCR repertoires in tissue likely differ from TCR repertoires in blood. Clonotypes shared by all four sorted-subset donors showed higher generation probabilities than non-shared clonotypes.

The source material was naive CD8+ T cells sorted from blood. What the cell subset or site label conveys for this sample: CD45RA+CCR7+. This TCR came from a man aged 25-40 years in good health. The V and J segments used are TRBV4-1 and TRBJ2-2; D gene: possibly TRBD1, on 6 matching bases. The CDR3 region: CASSQSRGDTGELFF. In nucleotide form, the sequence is TGCGCCAGCAGCCAGAGCAGGGGAGACACCGGGGAGCTGTTTTTT.